The next 24 T cell receptor beta chains were all read from a single sample in a study of blood T cells in healthy people across ages. PCR was performed a second time for about 6 to 12 cycles using a sample-barcoded 5' primer and a J-beta primer mix. One entry per CDR3 protein results from TCRdb running MiXCR on the 5' RACE reads. The sample consists of about 1.4 million distinct CDR3 sequences, 59% of them appearing once. The material sequenced was blood. These receptors were obtained from a man younger than 35 in good health.

The genes are TRBV4-1 and TRBJ1-5, with D unclear. Per the germline V gene, CDR1 is MGHRA and CDR2 is YSYEKL. Trimming cost V 4 bases and J 1 base, with 14 bases left between them. This CDR3 has 16 amino acids. The chain's CDR3 is CASSLADAGSNQPQHF. DNA for the CDR3: TGCGCCAGCAGCCTAGCGGATGCCGGGAGCAATCAGCCCCAGCATTTT.

The J gene is TRBJ1-1, the V gene TRBV7-2; a weak D match, TRBD1 (5 bases). Trimming pared 5 bases from V and 6 bases from J, leaving 19 bases between. Per the germline V gene, CDR1 is SGHTA and CDR2 is FQGNSA. The CDR3 contains 15 residues. CDR3: CASSPARGGWPEAFF. The CDR3 DNA reads TGTGCCAGCAGCCCAGCTAGGGGAGGGTGGCCTGAAGCTTTCTTT.

This clonotype was detected a few times. This chain links TRBV15 with TRBJ2-7; no clear D gene. CDR3 length: 15 residues. The germline V and J ends were trimmed by 0 bases and 3 bases, with 12 bases remaining between them. CDR1 LNHNV and CDR2 YYDKDF come from the germline V gene (reference sequence). The CDR3 reads CATSRDGVRIYEQYF. In DNA, the CDR3 is TGTGCCACCAGCAGAGATGGGGTCAGGATCTACGAGCAGTACTTC.

J is TRBJ2-1 and V is TRBV20-1, with TRBD2 identical over 7 bases. V lost 0 bases and J lost 7; bases outside the gene matches: 9. CDR3 length equals 15 residues. Germline assignment: CDR1 DFQATT and CDR2 SNEGSKA (reference sequence). This CDR3 is CSARDLAGEMNEQFF. In DNA form, the CDR3 reads TGCAGTGCTAGAGATCTGGCGGGAGAGATGAATGAGCAGTTCTTC.

The V call is TRBV6-5, the J call TRBJ2-6; the D is unclear. V was shortened by 2 bases and J by 8 bases, with 13 bases between the two germline ends. CDR3 size: 15 residues. The germline CDR1 and CDR2 sequences are MNHEY and SVGAGI. The DNA for the CDR3 is TGTGCCAGCAGTTACACCCCAGTGGGTCCCAACGTCCTGACTTTC. Translating gives CASSYTPVGPNVLTF.

J is TRBJ2-1 and V is TRBV20-1, with D perhaps matching TRBD2 (6 bases). This CDR3 is 15 amino acids long. V was shortened by 1 base and J by 9 bases, with 19 bases between the two germline ends. Germline CDR1 and CDR2: DFQATT and SNEGSKA (reference sequence). The DNA of the CDR3 is TGCAGTGCTAGAGTTGGTAGCGGAGGTCGTAGTGAGCAGTTCTTC. It is translated as CSARVGSGGRSEQFF.

The rearrangement joins TRBV20-1 to TRBJ2-7; a possible D gene is TRBD1 (6 bases). The ends were cut back, 8 bases at V and 2 bases at J, with 10 bases in the middle. Germline lookup yields CDR1 DFQATT and CDR2 SNEGSKA (reference sequence). This CDR3 contains 11 residues. The CDR3 DNA is TGCAGTCCGTACAGGGCCTACGAGCAGTACTTC. It yields the protein CSPYRAYEQYF.

This clonotype was found a few times. V and J are TRBV7-2 and TRBJ2-3, with 7 bases fitting TRBD1. J gave up 2 bases and V 5 bases, and 16 bases lay outside the gene matches. The CDR3 length is 18 residues. Looked up from germline, CDR1 is SGHTA and CDR2 is FQGNSA. Here the CDR3 reads CASSRTFSPGQITDTQYF. CDR3 coding DNA: TGTGCCAGCAGCCGGACCTTTTCACCGGGACAGATCACAGATACGCAGTATTTT. Using reference TRBV7-2 and TRBJ2-3 for the parts outside the CDR3, the full variable domain is GAGVSQSPSNKVTEKGKDVELRCDPISGHTALYWYRQSLGQGLEFLIYFQGNSAPDKSGLPSDRFSAERTGGSVSTLTIQRTQQEDSAVYLCASSRTFSPGQITDTQYFGPGTRLTVL.

Here the CDR3 reads CSASTGLARLYEQFF. DNA for the CDR3: TGCAGTGCCTCGACGGGACTAGCACGTCTCTATGAGCAGTTCTTC. V and J are TRBV20-1 and TRBJ2-1; 9 nucleotides agree with TRBD2. Germline V CDR1 and CDR2: DFQATT, SNEGSKA (reference sequence). This CDR3 comprises 15 residues. J was trimmed by 8 bases and V by 6 bases; bases with no gene match: 14.

This clonotype was seen a few times. The J gene is TRBJ2-5, the V gene TRBV10-3; no definite D call. V shed 6 bases and J shed 2 bases, with 10 bases lying between them. This CDR3 spans 13 amino acids. Germline loops: CDR1 ENHRY, CDR2 SYGVKD. The CDR3 sequence: CAIRTPRQETQYF. The CDR3 bases are TGTGCCATCAGGACCCCAAGGCAAGAGACCCAGTACTTC.

The chain is built from TRBV7-2 and TRBJ2-3; TRBD2 agrees at 13 bases. The CDR3 runs to 18 residues. V shed 1 base and J 0 bases; nucleotides not matched to a gene: 4. The germline CDR1 and CDR2 sequences are SGHTA and FQGNSA. CDR3 sequence reads: CTSSLVGTSGASTDTQYF. The CDR3 nucleotides are TGTACCAGCAGCTTAGTGGGGACTAGCGGGGCTAGCACAGATACGCAGTATTTT.

This clonotype was observed a handful of times. The rearrangement uses TRBV11-2 and TRBJ2-2, with D maybe TRBD1 (6 bases). Germline V CDR1 and CDR2: SGHAT, FQNNGV. This CDR3 comprises 15 residues. Between the trimmed V and J ends, which lost 3 bases and 6 bases, there was a span of 14 bases. The CDR3: CASSFLGRGSGELFF. In DNA, the CDR3 is TGTGCCAGCAGCTTTCTGGGCAGGGGATCCGGGGAGCTGTTTTTT.

This chain links TRBV7-2 with TRBJ1-5; tentatively, D is TRBD1 (5 bases). Trimming left V 8 bases short and J 4 bases short, with 12 bases between. This CDR3 is built from 13 residues. Germline CDR1 SGHTA, CDR2 FQGNSA. The CDR3 is CASGTPPNQPQHF. DNA for the CDR3: TGTGCCAGCGGGACCCCTCCTAATCAGCCCCAGCATTTT.

With respect to this clonotype: One junction end disagrees with the germline gene, perhaps due to a read error. The rearrangement joins TRBV14 to TRBJ2-2; D is undetermined. The CDR3 extends over 12 amino acids. CDR1 and CDR2 (germline): SGHDN, FVKESK. CDR3: CTSSQSAGELFF. The CDR3 DNA is TGTACCAGCAGCCAGTCTGCCGGGGAGCTGTTTTTT. Full variable domain (remainder filled in from reference TRBV14 and TRBJ2-2): EAGVTQFPSHSVIEKGQTVTLRCDPISGHDNLYWYRRVMGKEIKFLLHFVKESKQDESGMPNNRFLAERTGGTYSTLKVQPAELEDSGVYFCTSSQSAGELFFGEGSRLTVL.

This rearrangement joins TRBV9 to TRBJ1-2; 7 nucleotides line up with TRBD1. Germline V gene lookup returns CDR1 SGDLS and CDR2 YYNGEE. V trimming: 2 bases; J trimming: 0 bases; junction bases outside the gene matches: 1. The CDR3 spans 14 residues. CDR3 coding DNA: TGTGCCAGCAGCGTTCAGGGGGCTAACTATGGCTACACCTTC. Its translation is CASSVQGANYGYTF. Drawing the rest from reference TRBV9 and TRBJ1-2, the complete variable domain is DSGVTQTPKHLITATGQRVTLRCSPRSGDLSVYWYQQSLDQGLQFLIQYYNGEERAKGNILERFSAQQFPDLHSELNLSSLELGDSALYFCASSVQGANYGYTFGSGTRLTVV.

The sample holds a few counts of this clonotype. V is TRBV20-1 and J is TRBJ2-1; 11 positions match TRBD2. The V gene's germline CDR1 is DFQATT and CDR2 SNEGSKA (reference sequence). The CDR3 consists of 15 residues. V was clipped by 6 bases and J by 4 bases; unmatched bases: 8. The CDR3 region is CSAPQGTSGYNEQFF. As DNA, the CDR3 is TGCAGTGCGCCCCAAGGGACTAGCGGTTACAATGAGCAGTTCTTC.

The rearrangement joins TRBV7-9 to TRBJ1-2; D unclear. The germline V and J ends were trimmed by 5 bases and 3 bases, with 16 bases remaining between them. The CDR3 length is 15 residues. Germline CDR1 SEHNR, CDR2 FQNEAQ (reference sequence). The CDR3 here is CASSPRSGLDYGYTF. In DNA, the CDR3 is TGTGCCAGCAGCCCGCGGTCGGGTTTGGACTATGGCTACACCTTC.

The chain is built from TRBV7-2 and TRBJ2-7; D is uncertain. V was pared by 2 bases and J by 4 bases, with 12 bases between. Germline-derived CDR1 and CDR2 are SGHTA and FQGNSA. This CDR3 contains 14 residues. The CDR3 region has the DNA TGTGCCAGCAGCTTAATCCCCCCTCCGTACGAGCAGTACTTC. This codes for CASSLIPPPYEQYF.

This clonotype was observed a handful of times. V and J are TRBV29-1 and TRBJ2-7, with 7 bases lining up with TRBD1. Germline CDR1 is SQVTM and CDR2 is ANQGSEA. Trimming took 5 bases from V and 5 from J; bases not matched to a gene: 9. The CDR3 runs 13 residues. This CDR3 is CSVLLTGINEQYF. The CDR3 nucleotides read TGCAGCGTTCTACTGACAGGGATAAACGAGCAGTACTTC.

This rearrangement joins TRBV2 to TRBJ2-3; TRBD1 is a possible D gene (5 bases). The CDR3 consists of 11 residues. Germline loops: CDR1 SNHLY, CDR2 FYNNEI. V gave up 1 base and J gave up 12 bases, with 8 bases separating them. In DNA, the CDR3 is TGTGCCAGCAGTGAAGAGGGGCCCCAGTATTTT. This codes for CASSEEGPQYF.

This clonotype showed up just a few times. The chain joins TRBV4-2 to TRBJ2-3; 10 bases are a match to TRBD2. Germline lookup yields CDR1 LGHNA and CDR2 YNFKEQ. Trimming cost V 0 bases and J 2 bases; bases outside gene matches: 2. This CDR3 is 16 amino acids long. DNA of the CDR3: TGTGCCAGCAGCCAAGAACTAGCGGGGTTCACAGATACGCAGTATTTT. It encodes CASSQELAGFTDTQYF.

The J gene is TRBJ1-4, the V gene TRBV4-2; D is uncertain. CDR1 is LGHNA, CDR2 YNFKEQ, per germline. CDR3 length: 15 residues. Trimming left V 1 base short and J 8 bases short, with 14 bases between. The CDR3 DNA reads as TGTGCCAGCAGCCAAGCGGGAGTTGGGAACGAAAAACTGTTTTTT. Translation: CASSQAGVGNEKLFF.

This clonotype occurred a few times. The rearrangement links TRBV5-6 to TRBJ2-5; possibly TRBD1 or TRBD2 for D (6 bases each). V lost 3 bases to trimming and J lost 5 bases, with 23 bases between them. Per the germline V gene, CDR1 is SGHDT and CDR2 is YYEEEE. CDR3 length: 17 amino acids. CDR3 in amino acids: CASSSGGNPTGGETQYF. CDR3 nucleotide sequence: TGTGCCAGCAGCTCTGGCGGCAACCCGACCGGGGGCGAGACCCAGTACTTC.

The CDR3 here is CASSQDTGGIYEQYF. In nucleotides, the CDR3 is TGCGCCAGCAGCCAAGACACAGGGGGTATCTACGAGCAGTACTTC. The rearrangement links TRBV4-1 to TRBJ2-7; 8 nucleotides line up with TRBD1. V lost 0 bases, J lost 3 bases, and 4 bases stayed unmatched. The germline CDR1 and CDR2 sequences are MGHRA and YSYEKL. CDR3 size: 15 residues.